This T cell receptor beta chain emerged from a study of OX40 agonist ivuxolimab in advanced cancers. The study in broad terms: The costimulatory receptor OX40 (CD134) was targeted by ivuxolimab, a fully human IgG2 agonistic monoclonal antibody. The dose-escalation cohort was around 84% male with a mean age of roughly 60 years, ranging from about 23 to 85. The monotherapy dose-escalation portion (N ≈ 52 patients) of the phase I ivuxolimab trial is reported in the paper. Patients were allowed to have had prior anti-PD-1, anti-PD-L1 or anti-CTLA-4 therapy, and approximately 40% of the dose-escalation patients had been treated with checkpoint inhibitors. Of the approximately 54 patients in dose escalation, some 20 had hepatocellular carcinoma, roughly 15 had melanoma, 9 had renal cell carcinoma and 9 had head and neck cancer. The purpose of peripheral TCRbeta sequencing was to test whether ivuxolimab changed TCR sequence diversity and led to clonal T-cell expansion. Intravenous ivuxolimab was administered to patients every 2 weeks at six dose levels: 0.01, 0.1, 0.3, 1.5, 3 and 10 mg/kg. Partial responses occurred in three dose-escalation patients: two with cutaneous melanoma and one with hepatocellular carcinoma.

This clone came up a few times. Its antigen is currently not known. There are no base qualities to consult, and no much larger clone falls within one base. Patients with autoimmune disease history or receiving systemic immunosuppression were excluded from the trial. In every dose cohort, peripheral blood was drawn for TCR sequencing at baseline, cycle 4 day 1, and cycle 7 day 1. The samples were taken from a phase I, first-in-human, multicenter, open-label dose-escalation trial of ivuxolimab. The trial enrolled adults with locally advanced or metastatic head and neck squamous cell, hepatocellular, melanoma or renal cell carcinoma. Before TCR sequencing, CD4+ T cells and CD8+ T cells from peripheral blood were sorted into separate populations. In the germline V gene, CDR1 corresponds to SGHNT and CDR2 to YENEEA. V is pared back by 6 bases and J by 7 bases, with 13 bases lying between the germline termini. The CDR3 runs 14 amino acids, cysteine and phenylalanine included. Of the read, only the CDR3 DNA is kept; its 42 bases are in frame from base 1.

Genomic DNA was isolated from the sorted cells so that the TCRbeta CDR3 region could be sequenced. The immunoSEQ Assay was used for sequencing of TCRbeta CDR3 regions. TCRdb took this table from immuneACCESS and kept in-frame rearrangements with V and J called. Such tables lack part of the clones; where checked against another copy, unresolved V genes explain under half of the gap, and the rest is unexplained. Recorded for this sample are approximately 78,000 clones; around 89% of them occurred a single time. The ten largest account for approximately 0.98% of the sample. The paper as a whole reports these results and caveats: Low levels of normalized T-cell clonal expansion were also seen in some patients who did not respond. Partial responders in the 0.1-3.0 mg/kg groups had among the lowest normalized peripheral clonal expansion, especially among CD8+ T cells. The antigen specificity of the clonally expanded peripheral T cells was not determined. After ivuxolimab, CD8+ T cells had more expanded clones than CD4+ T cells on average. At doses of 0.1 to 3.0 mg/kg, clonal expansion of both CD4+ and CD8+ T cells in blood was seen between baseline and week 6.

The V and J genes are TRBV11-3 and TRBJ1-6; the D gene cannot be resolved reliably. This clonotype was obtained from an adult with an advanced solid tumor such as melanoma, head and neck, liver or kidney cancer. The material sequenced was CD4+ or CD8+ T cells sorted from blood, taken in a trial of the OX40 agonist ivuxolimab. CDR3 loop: CASSSRRGNSPLHF. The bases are TGTGCCAGCAGTAGCAGGAGAGGGAATTCACCCCTCCACTTT.